The 4 T cell receptor beta chains reported below all come from one sample, sequenced in a study of T cells in women clearing cervical HPV infection. Here immunoSEQ multiplex PCR was the method, and the copy in TCRdb shows in-frame clones only, minus some. The sample is made up of about 14,000 clones, and the top ten hold less than 25% of it. The sample taken for sequencing was blood buffy coat. All receptors come from a woman aged 18-70 years with a cervical HPV16 infection that either progressed to CIN3+ or cleared (not recorded which).

This clone is medium-sized (0.01 to 0.1%) by frequency. The read finishes 3 residues shy of the CDR3 end, and the germline J gene is used to complete it. The chain uses TRBV15 and TRBJ2-3; D is possibly TRBD1 or TRBD2 (5 bases each). Germline-derived CDR1 and CDR2 are LNHNV and YYDKDF (reference sequence). The V end lost 3 bases, the J end lost 2 bases, and 15 bases lay between the germline ends. This CDR3 spans 16 amino acids. CDR3 DNA, as far as it was read: TGTGCCACCAGCAGTTTTCTAGGGGAGACCACAGATACG. Its protein product is CATSSFLGETTDT. The complete CDR3 protein is CATSSFLGETTDTQYF.

CDR3 sequence reads: CASTPGTAAGIPLHF. Partial CDR3 DNA: TGTGCCAGCACTCCCGGGACAGCGGCGGGGATTCCC. This chain connects TRBV2 to TRBJ1-6, with 7 bases aligning to TRBD1. The read gets to within 3 residues of the CDR3 end, and the germline J gene fills in the rest. The CDR3 is made up of 15 amino acids. Per the germline V gene, CDR1 is SNHLY and CDR2 is FYNNEI. Complete variable domain (other parts from reference TRBV2 and TRBJ1-6): EPEVTQTPSHQVTQMGQEVILRCVPISNHLYFYWYRQILGQKVEFLVSFYNNEISEKSEIFDDQFSVERPDGSNFTLKIRSTKLEDSAMYFCASTPGTAAGIPLHFGNGTRLTVT.

With regard to this clone: The CDR3 goes on 3 residues after the read ends, and that part is filled in from the germline J gene. The J gene is TRBJ1-5, the V gene TRBV30; 7 nucleotides agree with TRBD1. CDR1 is GTSNPN and CDR2 is SVGIG in the germline V gene (reference sequence). The CDR3 extends over 14 amino acids. The V gene end was trimmed by 5 bases and the J gene end by 3 bases; junction bases not matched to a gene: 7. The DNA read from the CDR3 is TGTGCCTGGGGAGGGGGCGGCTACAATCAGCCC. Translated: CAWGGGGYNQP. The CDR3 reads in full as CAWGGGGYNQPQHF.

A remark on this clone: The read terminates 3 residues before the CDR3 end, so the remaining end is supplied by the germline J gene. The chain joins TRBV6-2 or TRBV6-3 to TRBJ1-1; tentatively, D is TRBD1 (6 bases). Germline assignment: CDR1 MNHEY and CDR2 SVGEGT. The CDR3 totals 15 residues. V lost 1 base and J lost 5, with 14 bases in between. This CDR3 is CASSYFEQGRTEAFF. CDR3 bases read: TGTGCCAGCAGTTACTTCGAACAGGGTAGGACTGAA.